This T cell receptor beta chain was profiled in a study of shared clonotypes between healthy human individuals. In the study overall: Aged 18 to 49, the donors were two women and a few men.

Each donor was a Caucasian adult residing in Nashville, Tennessee. Study-wide findings and caveats: Clonotypes shared by all four donors outscored non-shared clonotypes in generation probability.

The authors loaded around 200 ng DNA, 27,000 or so T cell genomes, into sorted-subset replicate PCRs. TCRdb keeps only in-frame clones here, not all; method: immunoSEQ multiplex PCR. The data contain roughly 1,100,000 clones, about 75% of them singletons. This clone has just one count. Antigen: not known. The TCR comes from a man aged 18 to 29 in good health. Sequenced material: memory CD4+ T cells sorted from blood. Subset here: CD45RA-negative fraction.

The CDR3 nucleotides read TGTGCCAGCAGCCCCCGGGTCACTGAAGCTTTCTTT. Translating gives CASSPRVTEAFF. The chain couples TRBV7-8 to TRBJ1-1, with D unresolved. Trimming stripped 5 bases from V and 4 bases from J, with 8 bases between. The CDR3 is 12 residues long. CDR1 is SGHVS, CDR2 FQNEAQ, per germline.